This TCR beta chain was sequenced during a study of blood T cells in healthy people across ages. They isolated at least 6.5 million PBMCs from each sample. For the second PCR, which ran for about 7 to 11 cycles, a sample-barcoded 5' primer and a J-beta primer mix were used. TCRdb re-derived calls from the 5' RACE reads in MiXCR, one entry per CDR3 protein. The sample has hundreds of thousands of distinct CDR3 sequences, approximately 60% seen once. General observations from the study: It was the long-lived donors that had more naive CD4+ cells and higher diversity than aged donors. Investigators viewed diversity estimates from one million T cells as underestimates, the study reported.

Germline CDR1 SGHRS, CDR2 YFSETQ. Losses at the gene ends were 0 bases for V and 6 bases for J; bases not matched to a gene: 9. The CDR3 covers 16 residues. A note on this clonotype: Its antigen is not known.

This clonotype originated in a man aged 40-55 years in good health. Sample: blood. V usage is TRBV5-1 and J usage is TRBJ2-1; 7 bases line up with TRBD2. CDR3 nucleotides: TGCGCCAGCAGCTTGGGAGCGGGATCCGGAATCAATGAGCAGTTCTTC. Translated, it gives CASSLGAGSGINEQFF.